These T cell receptor beta chains were read from a single sample in a study of Ad26.COV2.S vaccination and SARS-CoV-2 variants. Assay used: immunoSEQ multiplex PCR; TCRdb lists only in-frame clones, some missing. The sample has about 400,000 clones; around 93% are singletons. The starting material was peripheral blood, obtained in a trial of Ad26.COV2.S vaccine versus placebo. The receptors originated from a person between 18 and 65 years old who received the Ad26.COV2.S COVID-19 vaccine or a placebo. The CDR3 runs from the conserved cysteine through the conserved F or W. Fields, in order: V gene, J gene, D gene, clone size, CDR3 DNA, CDR3 protein. A D gene is named only where the DNA matches it firmly. Some rows mark clone size as missing; the rest say once, few, many or name a class of expanded clone.

v_gene: TRBV5-6; j_gene: TRBJ2-7; d_gene: NA; abundance: NA; CDR3nt: TGTGCCAGCAGCTTCCAGGGTAACTACGAGCAGTACTTC; CDR3aa: CASSFQGNYEQYF
v_gene: TRBV20-1; j_gene: TRBJ1-2; d_gene: NA; abundance: NA; CDR3nt: TGCAGTGCTGGGGTAAACTATGGCTACACCTTC; CDR3aa: CSAGVNYGYTF
v_gene: TRBV19; j_gene: TRBJ2-5; d_gene: TRBD2; abundance: NA; CDR3nt: TGTGCCAGTAGTATTCACGGGGGGGGGCGACAAGAGACCCAGTACTTC; CDR3aa: CASSIHGGGRQETQYF
v_gene: TRBV10-2; j_gene: TRBJ1-2; d_gene: NA; abundance: NA; CDR3nt: TGCGCCAGCAGTGATAATGCGAACCTCAGGGGCTACACCTTC; CDR3aa: CASSDNANLRGYTF
v_gene: TRBV4-3; j_gene: TRBJ2-3; d_gene: NA; abundance: once; CDR3nt: TGCGCCAGCAGCCGAGGGGGAACAGGCAGCACAGATACGCAGTATTTT; CDR3aa: CASSRGGTGSTDTQYF
v_gene: TRBV18; j_gene: TRBJ2-5; d_gene: NA; abundance: NA; CDR3nt: TGTGCCAGCTCACGGGCGGGGGCAGAGACCCAGTACTTC; CDR3aa: CASSRAGAETQYF
v_gene: TRBV23-1; j_gene: TRBJ1-5; d_gene: NA; abundance: NA; CDR3nt: TGCGCCAGCAGTCAACCTACCCGGTCCGCCGATCAGCCCCAGCATTTT; CDR3aa: CASSQPTRSADQPQHF
v_gene: TRBV5-8; j_gene: TRBJ2-7; d_gene: TRBD1; abundance: NA; CDR3nt: TGTGCCAGCAGCTTGAGGCAGGGGGCGCGGGAGCAGTACTTC; CDR3aa: CASSLRQGAREQYF
v_gene: TRBV7-9; j_gene: TRBJ2-4; d_gene: TRBD2; abundance: NA; CDR3nt: TGTGCCAGCAGTTCAAGACTAGCTCCTTTAGCCAAAAACATTCAGTACTTC; CDR3aa: CASSSRLAPLAKNIQYF
v_gene: TRBV19; j_gene: TRBJ1-5; d_gene: NA; abundance: once; CDR3nt: TGTGCCAGTAGTGGCTTTAATCAGCCCCAGCATTTT; CDR3aa: CASSGFNQPQHF
v_gene: TRBV14; j_gene: TRBJ1-2; d_gene: NA; abundance: NA; CDR3nt: TGTGCCAGCAGCCCCACACAGGGTCGGCTCTATGGCTACACCTTC; CDR3aa: CASSPTQGRLYGYTF
v_gene: TRBV19; j_gene: TRBJ1-2; d_gene: NA; abundance: NA; CDR3nt: TGTGCCAGTAGAACAGGTGTCTACTATGGCTACACCTTC; CDR3aa: CASRTGVYYGYTF
v_gene: TRBV24-1; j_gene: TRBJ1-5; d_gene: NA; abundance: NA; CDR3nt: TGTGCCACCAGTGATGCATCGGGTCAGCCCCAGCATTTT; CDR3aa: CATSDASGQPQHF
v_gene: TRBV5-1; j_gene: TRBJ2-2; d_gene: NA; abundance: NA; CDR3nt: TGCGCCAGCAGCTCCCCGAGGAACACCGGGGAGCTGTTTTTT; CDR3aa: CASSSPRNTGELFF
v_gene: TRBV28; j_gene: TRBJ1-5; d_gene: NA; abundance: NA; CDR3nt: TGTGCCAGCAGTCGACAAAGGAATCAGCCCCAGCATTTT; CDR3aa: CASSRQRNQPQHF
v_gene: TRBV5-6; j_gene: TRBJ1-1; d_gene: NA; abundance: NA; CDR3nt: TGTGCCAGCAGCCCCCTTATGAACACTGAAGCTTTCTTT; CDR3aa: CASSPLMNTEAFF
v_gene: TRBV18; j_gene: TRBJ1-6; d_gene: NA; abundance: NA; CDR3nt: TGTGCCAGCTCACCAGGGGATAATTCACCCCTCCACTTT; CDR3aa: CASSPGDNSPLHF
v_gene: TRBV7-2; j_gene: TRBJ2-7; d_gene: TRBD1; abundance: NA; CDR3nt: TGTGCCAGCAGCTCGGGACAGCAATACGAGCAGTACTTC; CDR3aa: CASSSGQQYEQYF
v_gene: TRBV12-5; j_gene: TRBJ2-3; d_gene: NA; abundance: NA; CDR3nt: TGTGCTAGTGGATCAGTAGATACGCAGTATTTT; CDR3aa: CASGSVDTQYF
v_gene: TRBV2; j_gene: TRBJ1-1; d_gene: TRBD1; abundance: NA; CDR3nt: TGTGCCAGCAGTGAGGAGGGGGCAGGAACTGAAGCTTTCTTT; CDR3aa: CASSEEGAGTEAFF
v_gene: TRBV7-9; j_gene: TRBJ1-2; d_gene: NA; abundance: NA; CDR3nt: TGTGCCAGCAGCTTAGCGTATACAGGGTTTGGCTACACCTTC; CDR3aa: CASSLAYTGFGYTF
v_gene: TRBV4-3; j_gene: TRBJ1-1; d_gene: NA; abundance: NA; CDR3nt: TGCGCCAGCAGCCGAGGGGGGCCTCACACTGAAGCTTTCTTT; CDR3aa: CASSRGGPHTEAFF
v_gene: TRBV20-1; j_gene: TRBJ2-7; d_gene: NA; abundance: NA; CDR3nt: TGCAGTGCCCGTGCTAACTACGAGCAGTACTTC; CDR3aa: CSARANYEQYF